Listed below are T cell receptor beta chains from one sample, sequenced in a study of shared clonotypes between healthy human individuals. Data came from immunoSEQ multiplex PCR; TCRdb stores just in-frame clones and leaves some out. Among about 710,000 clones listed, around 78% were seen once. Sample: memory CD4+ T cells sorted from blood. These receptors were collected from a woman in her twenties or thirties in good health. The CDR3 runs from the conserved cysteine through the conserved F or W. The order of the fields is clone size, D gene, V gene, J gene, CDR3 DNA, CDR3 protein. D genes are given only for firm matches. The size of a clone is reported for some rows only, either as once, few or many, or as a class for expanded clones.

abundance: NA; d_gene: NA; v_gene: TRBV7-2; j_gene: TRBJ2-2; CDR3nt: TGTGCCAGCAGTTATTTTCTGATATCGGGTGGCGGGGAGCTGTTTTTT; CDR3aa: CASSYFLISGGGELFF
abundance: NA; d_gene: NA; v_gene: TRBV6-5; j_gene: TRBJ1-4; CDR3nt: TGTGCCAGCAGTTACCAAGGCGGTGAAAAACTGTTTTTT; CDR3aa: CASSYQGGEKLFF
abundance: NA; d_gene: NA; v_gene: TRBV7-9; j_gene: TRBJ2-1; CDR3nt: TGTGCCAGCAGCTTAGTAGGGACTCACAATGAGCAGTTCTTC; CDR3aa: CASSLVGTHNEQFF
abundance: NA; d_gene: NA; v_gene: TRBV19; j_gene: TRBJ2-1; CDR3nt: TGTGCCAGTCGGCAACCCCCTCTCAATGAGCAGTTCTTC; CDR3aa: CASRQPPLNEQFF
abundance: once; d_gene: NA; v_gene: TRBV28; j_gene: TRBJ1-3; CDR3nt: TGTGCCAGCAGTTGGTTCTTAAGCTCTGGAAACACCATATATTTT; CDR3aa: CASSWFLSSGNTIYF
abundance: NA; d_gene: NA; v_gene: TRBV28; j_gene: TRBJ2-1; CDR3nt: TGTGCCAGCGGACTGGAATCCTACAATGAGCAGTTCTTC; CDR3aa: CASGLESYNEQFF
abundance: few; d_gene: NA; v_gene: TRBV18; j_gene: TRBJ1-1; CDR3nt: TGTGCCAGCTCACCAGGTAGGGGGACTGAAGCTTTCTTT; CDR3aa: CASSPGRGTEAFF
abundance: NA; d_gene: NA; v_gene: TRBV5-1; j_gene: TRBJ2-3; CDR3nt: TGCGCCAGCAGCTCCGCCGGGAAATACGACACAGATACGCAGTATTTT; CDR3aa: CASSSAGKYDTDTQYF
abundance: NA; d_gene: NA; v_gene: TRBV4-1; j_gene: TRBJ2-7; CDR3nt: TGCGCCAGCAGCCAAAACAGGGACGGGAGGCAGTACTTC; CDR3aa: CASSQNRDGRQYF
abundance: many; d_gene: NA; v_gene: TRBV4-1; j_gene: TRBJ2-3; CDR3nt: TGCGCCAGCAGCCAAGTCCAGGGGTTCGCAGATACGCAGTATTTT; CDR3aa: CASSQVQGFADTQYF
abundance: few; d_gene: NA; v_gene: TRBV28; j_gene: TRBJ2-5; CDR3nt: TGTGCCAGCAGCCACCTAGCTAGGGGCGGTCAAGAGACCCAGTACTTC; CDR3aa: CASSHLARGGQETQYF
abundance: few; d_gene: TRBD1; v_gene: TRBV7-2; j_gene: TRBJ2-6; CDR3nt: TGTGCCAGCAGCCTGGACAGGGGCCGCTCTGGGGCCAACGTCCTGACTTTC; CDR3aa: CASSLDRGRSGANVLTF
abundance: NA; d_gene: NA; v_gene: TRBV5-4; j_gene: TRBJ2-5; CDR3nt: TGTGCCAGCAGCCCTCCGGGAGTCCAGATGGAGACCCAGTACTTC; CDR3aa: CASSPPGVQMETQYF
abundance: NA; d_gene: TRBD1; v_gene: TRBV6-6; j_gene: TRBJ1-2; CDR3nt: TGTGCCAGCAGTTCACCCGACAGGGTCTCTGGTGGCTACACCTTC; CDR3aa: CASSSPDRVSGGYTF
abundance: NA; d_gene: NA; v_gene: TRBV7-9; j_gene: TRBJ1-5; CDR3nt: TGTGCCAGCAGCTTAGCAGGAGGTTGGCAGCCCCAGCATTTT; CDR3aa: CASSLAGGWQPQHF
abundance: NA; d_gene: TRBD1; v_gene: TRBV6-4; j_gene: TRBJ2-3; CDR3nt: TGTGCCAGCAGTTCCGGGACAGGGCAAGATACGCAGTATTTT; CDR3aa: CASSSGTGQDTQYF
abundance: many; d_gene: TRBD2; v_gene: TRBV4-1; j_gene: TRBJ2-7; CDR3nt: TGCGCCAGCAGCCCCATGGTAGCGGGAGGGCCTCACGAGCAGTACTTC; CDR3aa: CASSPMVAGGPHEQYF
abundance: NA; d_gene: TRBD2; v_gene: TRBV28; j_gene: TRBJ2-1; CDR3nt: TGTGCCAGCAGAACTGGACTAGCGGGAGTCTATGAGCAGTTCTTC; CDR3aa: CASRTGLAGVYEQFF
abundance: NA; d_gene: NA; v_gene: TRBV5-1; j_gene: TRBJ2-7; CDR3nt: TGCGCCAGCAGCCCCCCTTCCTACGAGCAGTACTTC; CDR3aa: CASSPPSYEQYF
abundance: few; d_gene: TRBD2; v_gene: TRBV7-9; j_gene: TRBJ2-1; CDR3nt: TGTGCCATCCCGACTAGCGGGACCACCTTAGGTACTTACAATGAGCAGTTCTTC; CDR3aa: CAIPTSGTTLGTYNEQFF
abundance: NA; d_gene: NA; v_gene: TRBV6-1; j_gene: TRBJ1-1; CDR3nt: TGTGCCAGCAGTACCCAAGTGGACACTGAAGCTTTCTTT; CDR3aa: CASSTQVDTEAFF
abundance: NA; d_gene: NA; v_gene: TRBV7-6; j_gene: TRBJ2-2; CDR3nt: TGTGCCAGCAGCCGAGAGGTCGGGGAGCTGTTTTTT; CDR3aa: CASSREVGELFF
abundance: few; d_gene: NA; v_gene: TRBV7-2; j_gene: TRBJ1-5; CDR3nt: TGTGCCAGCAGCTTTGGAGTTAGCAATCAGCCCCAGCATTTT; CDR3aa: CASSFGVSNQPQHF
abundance: NA; d_gene: NA; v_gene: TRBV4-1; j_gene: TRBJ1-2; CDR3nt: TGCGCCAGCAGCCAAGATTTGGGCGGCGTGCCACAGAATAACTATGGCTACACCTTC; CDR3aa: CASSQDLGGVPQNNYGYTF
abundance: NA; d_gene: NA; v_gene: TRBV29-1; j_gene: TRBJ1-1; CDR3nt: TGCAGCGTCGGCACCATGAACACTGAAGCTTTCTTT; CDR3aa: CSVGTMNTEAFF
abundance: NA; d_gene: TRBD1; v_gene: TRBV29-1; j_gene: TRBJ1-2; CDR3nt: TGCAGCGCCCGGACAGGGGGCGACTATGGCTACACCTTC; CDR3aa: CSARTGGDYGYTF
abundance: NA; d_gene: NA; v_gene: TRBV14; j_gene: TRBJ1-1; CDR3nt: TGTGCCAGCAGGCCTCTCGGATCCACTGAAGCTTTCTTT; CDR3aa: CASRPLGSTEAFF
abundance: NA; d_gene: TRBD2; v_gene: TRBV11-2; j_gene: TRBJ2-1; CDR3nt: TGTGCCAGCAGCCCAGGAGGTCTAGCGGGGGGGGTGAATGAGCAGTTCTTC; CDR3aa: CASSPGGLAGGVNEQFF
abundance: NA; d_gene: NA; v_gene: TRBV2; j_gene: TRBJ1-3; CDR3nt: TGTGCCAGCAGTGAAGTGGGGTACTCTGGAAACACCATATATTTT; CDR3aa: CASSEVGYSGNTIYF
abundance: few; d_gene: TRBD2; v_gene: TRBV5-1; j_gene: TRBJ2-1; CDR3nt: TGCGCCAGCAGCTCTAGCGGGAGAGTCGACAATGAGCAGTTCTTC; CDR3aa: CASSSSGRVDNEQFF
abundance: few; d_gene: NA; v_gene: TRBV10-1; j_gene: TRBJ2-2; CDR3nt: TGCGCCACCTCGGACATCACCGGGGAGCTGTTTTTT; CDR3aa: CATSDITGELFF
abundance: NA; d_gene: NA; v_gene: TRBV7-2; j_gene: TRBJ2-1; CDR3nt: TGTGCCAGCAGCCGGGACACGTCCTACAATGAGCAGTTCTTC; CDR3aa: CASSRDTSYNEQFF
abundance: few; d_gene: NA; v_gene: TRBV28; j_gene: TRBJ2-7; CDR3nt: TGTGCCAGCAGTTTAAAGGGAGTCACCTACGAGCAGTACTTC; CDR3aa: CASSLKGVTYEQYF
abundance: NA; d_gene: TRBD2; v_gene: TRBV28; j_gene: TRBJ2-7; CDR3nt: TGTGCCAGCAGTTTCTATACGGCTAGCGGTTCCCTCGAGCAGTACTTC; CDR3aa: CASSFYTASGSLEQYF
abundance: NA; d_gene: TRBD2; v_gene: TRBV7-2; j_gene: TRBJ2-1; CDR3nt: TGTGCCAGCAGCTTAAGTAAGTCTAGCGGGAGAGTTTGGAATGAGCAGTTCTTC; CDR3aa: CASSLSKSSGRVWNEQFF
abundance: few; d_gene: NA; v_gene: TRBV9; j_gene: TRBJ2-7; CDR3nt: TGTGCCAGCAGCGTAGCCGGGGGTCTCGCCTACGAGCAGTACTTC; CDR3aa: CASSVAGGLAYEQYF
abundance: NA; d_gene: TRBD2; v_gene: TRBV11-2; j_gene: TRBJ2-1; CDR3nt: TGTGCCAGCAGCCCAAGACTAGCGAAGAATGAGCAGTTCTTC; CDR3aa: CASSPRLAKNEQFF
abundance: NA; d_gene: TRBD2; v_gene: TRBV6-1; j_gene: TRBJ2-7; CDR3nt: TGTGCCAGCAGTGAAGAAGGACTAGCGTACTACGAGCAGTACTTC; CDR3aa: CASSEEGLAYYEQYF
abundance: NA; d_gene: TRBD1; v_gene: TRBV19; j_gene: TRBJ1-4; CDR3nt: TGTGCCAGTTCCCGGGACAGCCTTGAAAAACTGTTTTTT; CDR3aa: CASSRDSLEKLFF
abundance: NA; d_gene: NA; v_gene: TRBV4-1; j_gene: TRBJ1-2; CDR3nt: TGCGCCAGCAGCCAAGTCCCGGGGGCGAGCTATGGCTACACCTTC; CDR3aa: CASSQVPGASYGYTF
abundance: NA; d_gene: NA; v_gene: TRBV27; j_gene: TRBJ1-2; CDR3nt: TGTGCCAGCAGTTTATTCGAGAAAGGGCCTGGCTACACCTTC; CDR3aa: CASSLFEKGPGYTF
abundance: NA; d_gene: NA; v_gene: TRBV18; j_gene: TRBJ2-5; CDR3nt: TGTGCCAGCTCACCCCGGGAGTCGGTAGGCCAAGAGACCCAGTACTTC; CDR3aa: CASSPRESVGQETQYF